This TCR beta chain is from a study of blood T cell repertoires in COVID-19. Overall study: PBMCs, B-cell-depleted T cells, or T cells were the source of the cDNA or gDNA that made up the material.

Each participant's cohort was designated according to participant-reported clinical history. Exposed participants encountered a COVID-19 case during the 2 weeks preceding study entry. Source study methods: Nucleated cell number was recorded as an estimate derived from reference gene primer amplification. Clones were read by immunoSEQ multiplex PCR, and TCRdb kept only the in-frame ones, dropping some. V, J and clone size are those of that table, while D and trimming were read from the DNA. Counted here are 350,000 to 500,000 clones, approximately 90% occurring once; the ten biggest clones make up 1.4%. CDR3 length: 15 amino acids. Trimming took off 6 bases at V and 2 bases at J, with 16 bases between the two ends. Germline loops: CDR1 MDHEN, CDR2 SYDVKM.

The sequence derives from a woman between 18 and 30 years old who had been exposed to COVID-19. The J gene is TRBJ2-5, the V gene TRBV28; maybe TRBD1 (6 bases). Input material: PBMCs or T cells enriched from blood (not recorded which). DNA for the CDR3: TGTGCCAGCAGCTCCCTCATGGGGACACAAGAGACCCAGTACTTC. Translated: CASSSLMGTQETQYF.